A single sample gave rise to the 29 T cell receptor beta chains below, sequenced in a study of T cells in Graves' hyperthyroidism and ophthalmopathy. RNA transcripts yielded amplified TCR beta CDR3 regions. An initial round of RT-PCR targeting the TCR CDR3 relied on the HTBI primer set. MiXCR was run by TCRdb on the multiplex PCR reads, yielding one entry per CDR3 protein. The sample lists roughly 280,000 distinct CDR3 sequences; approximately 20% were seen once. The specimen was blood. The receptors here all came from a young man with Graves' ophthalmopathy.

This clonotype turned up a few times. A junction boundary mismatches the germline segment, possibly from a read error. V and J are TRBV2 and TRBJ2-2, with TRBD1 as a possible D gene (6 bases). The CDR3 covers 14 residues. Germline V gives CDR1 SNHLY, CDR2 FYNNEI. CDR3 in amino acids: CASRGQGGPGELLF. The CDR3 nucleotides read TGTGCCAGCAGGGGACAAGGGGGACCCGGGGAGCTGCTTTTT.

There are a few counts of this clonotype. The CDR3 sequence: CASSVEAGNSPLHF. As DNA, the CDR3 is TGTGCCAGCAGCGTAGAGGCAGGCAATTCACCCCTCCACTTT. V gene TRBV9 combines with J gene TRBJ1-6; D gene ambiguous. The CDR3 covers 14 residues. Germline V gene data show CDR1 as SGDLS and CDR2 as YYNGEE. The V and J ends lost 0 bases and 7 bases respectively, with 8 bases between them.

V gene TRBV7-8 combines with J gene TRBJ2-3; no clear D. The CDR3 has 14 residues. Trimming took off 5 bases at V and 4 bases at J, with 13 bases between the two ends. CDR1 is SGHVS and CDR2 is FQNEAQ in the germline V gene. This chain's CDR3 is CASSLHSSPDTQYF. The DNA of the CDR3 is TGTGCCAGCAGCCTTCACTCAAGCCCAGATACGCAGTATTTT. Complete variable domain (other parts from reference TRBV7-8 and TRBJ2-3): GAGVSQSPRYKVAKRGQDVALRCDPISGHVSLFWYQQALGQGPEFLTYFQNEAQLDKSGLPSDRFFAERPEGSVSTLKIQRTQQEDSAVYLCASSLHSSPDTQYFGPGTRLTVL.

CDR3: CSASRLTGELFF. CDR3 in DNA: TGCAGTGCTAGCAGACTCACCGGGGAGCTGTTTTTT. This sequence joins TRBV20-1 and TRBJ2-2, with D unclear. V lost 3 bases, J lost 4 bases, and 6 bases lay in between. Per germline, CDR1 DFQATT and CDR2 SNEGSKA (reference sequence). The CDR3 spans 12 residues.

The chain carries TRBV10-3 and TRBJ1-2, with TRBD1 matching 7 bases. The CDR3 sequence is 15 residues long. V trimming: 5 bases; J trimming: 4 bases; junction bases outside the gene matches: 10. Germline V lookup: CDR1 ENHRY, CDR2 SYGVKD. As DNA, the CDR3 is TGTGCCATCAGTAGGGGACAGCTAAAACGCTATGGCTACACCTTC. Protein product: CAISRGQLKRYGYTF.

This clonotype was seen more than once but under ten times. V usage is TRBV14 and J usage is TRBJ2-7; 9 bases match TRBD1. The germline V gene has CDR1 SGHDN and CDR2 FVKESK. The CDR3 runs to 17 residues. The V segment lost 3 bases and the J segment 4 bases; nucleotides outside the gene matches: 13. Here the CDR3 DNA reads TGTGCCAGCAGCCACCTCTGGCTCCGGGACAGGGAGTACGAGCAGTACTTC. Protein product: CASSHLWLRDREYEQYF. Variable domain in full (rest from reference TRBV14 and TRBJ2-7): EAGVTQFPSHSVIEKGQTVTLRCDPISGHDNLYWYRRVMGKEIKFLLHFVKESKQDESGMPNNRFLAERTGGTYSTLKVQPAELEDSGVYFCASSHLWLRDREYEQYFGPGTRLTVT.

CDR3 DNA: TGCAGCGTTTCCCGGGACATCGGCTACGAGCAGTACTTC. As protein: CSVSRDIGYEQYF. The chain links TRBV29-1 to TRBJ2-7; D possibly corresponds to TRBD1 (6 bases). With 5 bases removed from V and 3 bases from J, the gap between germline ends came to 14 bases. Germline CDR1 reads SQVTM; CDR2 reads ANQGSEA. The CDR3 is made up of 13 amino acids.

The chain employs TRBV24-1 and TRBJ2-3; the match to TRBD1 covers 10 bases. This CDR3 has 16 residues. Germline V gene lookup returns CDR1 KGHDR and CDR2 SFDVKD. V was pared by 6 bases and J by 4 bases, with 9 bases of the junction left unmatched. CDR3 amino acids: CATSPGQGPLADTQYF. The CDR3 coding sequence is TGTGCCACCAGTCCGGGACAGGGGCCGCTCGCAGATACGCAGTATTTT.

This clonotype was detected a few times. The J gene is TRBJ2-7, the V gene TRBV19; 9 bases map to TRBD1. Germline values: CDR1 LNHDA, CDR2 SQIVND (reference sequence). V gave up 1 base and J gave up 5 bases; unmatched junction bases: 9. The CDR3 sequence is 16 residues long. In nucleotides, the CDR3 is TGTGCCAGTAGTATAGCCGGGACAGGGAATACCAACGAGCAGTACTTC. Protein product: CASSIAGTGNTNEQYF.

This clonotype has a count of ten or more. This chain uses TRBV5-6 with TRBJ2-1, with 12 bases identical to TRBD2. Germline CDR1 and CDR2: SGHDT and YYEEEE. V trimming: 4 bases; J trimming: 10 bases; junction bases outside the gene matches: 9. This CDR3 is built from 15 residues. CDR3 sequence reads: CASSRLAGDDREQFF. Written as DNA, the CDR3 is TGTGCCAGCAGCCGACTAGCGGGGGACGACAGAGAGCAGTTCTTC.

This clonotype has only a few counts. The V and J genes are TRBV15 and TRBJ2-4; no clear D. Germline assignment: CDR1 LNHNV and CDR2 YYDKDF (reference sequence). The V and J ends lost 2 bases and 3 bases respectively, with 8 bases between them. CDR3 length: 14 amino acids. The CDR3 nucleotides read TGTGCCACCAGCAGACTTGGCGGCAAAAACATTCAGTACTTC. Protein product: CATSRLGGKNIQYF.

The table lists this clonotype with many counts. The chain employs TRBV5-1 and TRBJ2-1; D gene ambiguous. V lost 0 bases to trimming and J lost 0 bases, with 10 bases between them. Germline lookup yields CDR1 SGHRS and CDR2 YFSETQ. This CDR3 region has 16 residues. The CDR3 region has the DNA TGCGCCAGCAGCTTGGATCGGTTCAGCTCCTACAATGAGCAGTTCTTC. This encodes CASSLDRFSSYNEQFF.

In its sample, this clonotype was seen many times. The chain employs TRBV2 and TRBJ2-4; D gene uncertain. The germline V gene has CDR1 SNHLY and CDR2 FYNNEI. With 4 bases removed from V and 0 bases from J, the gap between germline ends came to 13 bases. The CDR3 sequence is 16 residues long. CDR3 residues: CASSAEIGLAKNIQYF. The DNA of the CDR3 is TGTGCCAGCAGTGCGGAAATAGGGTTAGCCAAAAACATTCAGTACTTC.

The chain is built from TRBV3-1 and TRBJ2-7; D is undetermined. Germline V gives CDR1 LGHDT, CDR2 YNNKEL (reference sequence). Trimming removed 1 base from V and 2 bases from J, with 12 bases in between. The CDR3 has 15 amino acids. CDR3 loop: CASSQGSQKAYEQYF. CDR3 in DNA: TGTGCCAGCAGCCAAGGTAGTCAGAAGGCCTACGAGCAGTACTTC.

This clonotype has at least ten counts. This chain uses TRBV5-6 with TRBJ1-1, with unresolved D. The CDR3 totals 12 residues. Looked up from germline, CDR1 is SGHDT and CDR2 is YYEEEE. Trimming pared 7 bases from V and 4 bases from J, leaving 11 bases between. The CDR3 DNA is TGTGCCAGCTCCCGGTCCCTCACTGAAGCTTTCTTT. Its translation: CASSRSLTEAFF.

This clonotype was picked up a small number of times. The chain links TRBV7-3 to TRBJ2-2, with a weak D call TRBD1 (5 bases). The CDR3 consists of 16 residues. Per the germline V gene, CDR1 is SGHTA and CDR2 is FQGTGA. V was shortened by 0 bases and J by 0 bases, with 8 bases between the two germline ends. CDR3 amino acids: CASSLTGATNTGELFF. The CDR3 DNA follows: TGTGCCAGCAGCTTAACAGGGGCAACGAACACCGGGGAGCTGTTTTTT. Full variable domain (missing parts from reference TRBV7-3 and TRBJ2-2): GAGVSQTPSNKVTEKGKYVELRCDPISGHTALYWYRQSLGQGPEFLIYFQGTGAADDSGLPNDRFFAVRPEGSVSTLKIQRTERGDSAVYLCASSLTGATNTGELFFGEGSRLTVL.

The CDR3 sequence is CASSPSTETQYF. CDR3 DNA: TGTGCCAGCAGTCCTAGCACAGAGACCCAGTACTTC. The rearrangement joins TRBV7-3 to TRBJ2-5; the D gene is possibly TRBD2 (5 bases). Germline loops: CDR1 SGHTA, CDR2 FQGTGA. This CDR3 contains 12 residues. V shed 6 bases and J shed 4 bases, with 9 bases lying between them. The variable domain in full, with the rest retrieved from reference TRBV7-3 and TRBJ2-5, is GAGVSQTPSNKVTEKGKYVELRCDPISGHTALYWYRQSLGQGPEFLIYFQGTGAADDSGLPNDRFFAVRPEGSVSTLKIQRTERGDSAVYLCASSPSTETQYFGPGTRLLVL.

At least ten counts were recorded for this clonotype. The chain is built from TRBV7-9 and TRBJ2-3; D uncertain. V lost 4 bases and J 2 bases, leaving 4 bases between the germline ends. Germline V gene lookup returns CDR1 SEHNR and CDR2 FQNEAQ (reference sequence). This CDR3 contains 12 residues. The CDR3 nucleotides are TGTGCCAGCAGCTCCCTCACAGATACGCAGTATTTT. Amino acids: CASSSLTDTQYF.

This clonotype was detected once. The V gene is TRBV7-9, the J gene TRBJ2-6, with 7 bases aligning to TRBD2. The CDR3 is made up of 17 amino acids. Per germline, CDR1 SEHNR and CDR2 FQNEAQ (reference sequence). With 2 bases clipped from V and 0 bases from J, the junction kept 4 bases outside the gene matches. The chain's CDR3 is CASSLWGGGSGANVLTF. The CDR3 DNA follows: TGTGCCAGCAGCTTATGGGGGGGTGGCTCTGGGGCCAACGTCCTGACTTTC.

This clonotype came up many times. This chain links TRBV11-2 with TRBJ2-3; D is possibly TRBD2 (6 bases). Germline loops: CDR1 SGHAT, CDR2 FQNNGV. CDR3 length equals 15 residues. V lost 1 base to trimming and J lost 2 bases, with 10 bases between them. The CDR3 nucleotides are TGTGCCAGCAGCTTAGGGGACTCGTACACAGATACGCAGTATTTT. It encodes CASSLGDSYTDTQYF. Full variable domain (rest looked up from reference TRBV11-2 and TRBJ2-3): EAGVAQSPRYKIIEKRQSVAFWCNPISGHATLYWYQQILGQGPKLLIQFQNNGVVDDSQLPKDRFSAERLKGVDSTLKIQPAKLEDSAVYLCASSLGDSYTDTQYFGPGTRLTVL.

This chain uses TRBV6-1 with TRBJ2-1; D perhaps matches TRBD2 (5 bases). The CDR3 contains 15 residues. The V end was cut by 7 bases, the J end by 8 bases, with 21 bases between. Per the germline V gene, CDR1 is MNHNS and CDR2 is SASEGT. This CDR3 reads CASNQRPGILDEQFF. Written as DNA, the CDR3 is TGTGCCAGCAATCAAAGACCGGGGATACTAGATGAGCAGTTCTTC.

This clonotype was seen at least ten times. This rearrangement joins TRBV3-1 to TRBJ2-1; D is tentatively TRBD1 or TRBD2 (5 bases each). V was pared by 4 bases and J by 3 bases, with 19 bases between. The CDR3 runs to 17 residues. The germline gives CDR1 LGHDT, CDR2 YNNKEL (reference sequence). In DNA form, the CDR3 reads TGTGCCAGCAGCCCCCGATTTGAGGTGGGGGACTACAATGAGCAGTTCTTC. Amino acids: CASSPRFEVGDYNEQFF.

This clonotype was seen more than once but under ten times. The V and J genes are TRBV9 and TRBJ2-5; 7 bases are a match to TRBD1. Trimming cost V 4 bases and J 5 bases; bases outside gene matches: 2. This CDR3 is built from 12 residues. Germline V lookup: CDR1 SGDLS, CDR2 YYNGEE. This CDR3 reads CASSTRGETQYF. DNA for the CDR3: TGTGCCAGCAGCACCAGGGGGGAGACCCAGTACTTC.

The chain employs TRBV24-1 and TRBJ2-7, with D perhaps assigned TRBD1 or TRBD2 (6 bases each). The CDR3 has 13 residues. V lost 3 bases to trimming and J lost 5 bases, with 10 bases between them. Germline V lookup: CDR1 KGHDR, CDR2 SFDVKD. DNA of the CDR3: TGTGCCACCAGTGATCTCGGGGGCAACGAGCAGTACTTC. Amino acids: CATSDLGGNEQYF.

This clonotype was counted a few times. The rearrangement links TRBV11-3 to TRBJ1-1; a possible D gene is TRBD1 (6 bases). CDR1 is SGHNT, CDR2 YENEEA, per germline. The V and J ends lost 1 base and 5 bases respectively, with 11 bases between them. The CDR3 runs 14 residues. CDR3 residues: CASSLGGQGTEAFF. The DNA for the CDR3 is TGTGCCAGCAGCTTAGGTGGCCAGGGGACTGAAGCTTTCTTT.

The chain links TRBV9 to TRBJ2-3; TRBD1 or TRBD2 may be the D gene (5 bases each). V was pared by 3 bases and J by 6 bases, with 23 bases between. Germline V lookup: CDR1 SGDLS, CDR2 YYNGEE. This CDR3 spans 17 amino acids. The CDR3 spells CASSEPLVGRGGDTQYF. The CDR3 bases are TGTGCCAGCAGCGAGCCCCTCGTAGGTAGGGGCGGGGATACGCAGTATTTT.

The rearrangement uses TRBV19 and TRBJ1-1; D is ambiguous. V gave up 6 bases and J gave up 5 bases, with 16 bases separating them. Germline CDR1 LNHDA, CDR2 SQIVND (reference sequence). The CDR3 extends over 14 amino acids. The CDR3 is CASSTGRGGTEAFF. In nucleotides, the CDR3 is TGTGCCAGTAGCACCGGACGGGGAGGGACTGAAGCTTTCTTT.

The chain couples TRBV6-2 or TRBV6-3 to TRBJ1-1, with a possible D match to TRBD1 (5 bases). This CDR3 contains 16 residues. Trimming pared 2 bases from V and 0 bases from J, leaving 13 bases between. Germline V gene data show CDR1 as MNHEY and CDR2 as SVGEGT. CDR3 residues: CASSYIRQFMNTEAFF. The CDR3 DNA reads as TGTGCCAGCAGTTACATACGACAGTTCATGAACACTGAAGCTTTCTTT.

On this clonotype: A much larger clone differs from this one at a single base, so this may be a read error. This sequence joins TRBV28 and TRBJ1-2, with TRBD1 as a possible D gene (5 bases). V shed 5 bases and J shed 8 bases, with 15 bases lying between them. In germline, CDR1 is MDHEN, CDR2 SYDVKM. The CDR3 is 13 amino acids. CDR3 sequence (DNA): TGTGCCAGCAGTCCGGGCAGGGCGCAAGGCTACACCTTC. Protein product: CASSPGRAQGYTF.